These T cell receptor beta chains were read from a single sample in a study of cytomegalovirus exposure and HLA in healthy donors. Data came from immunoSEQ multiplex PCR; TCRdb stores just in-frame clones and leaves some out. The table has 100,000 or so clones, roughly nine tenths seen once. Sequenced material: PBMCs. The receptors here all came from a young woman in good health and CMV-seronegative. CDR3s include the opening cysteine and the closing phenylalanine or tryptophan. Fields, in order: D gene, J gene, clone size, V gene, CDR3 protein, CDR3 DNA. D genes are given only for firm matches. Some rows have no size entry. The others give once, few or many, or a class for an expanded clone.

D: TRBD1
J: TRBJ2-1
size: NA
V: TRBV7-2
CDR3: CASSLNRGSYNEQFF
DNA: TGTGCCAGCAGCTTAAACAGGGGCTCCTACAATGAGCAGTTCTTC

D: NA
J: TRBJ2-2
size: NA
V: TRBV7-9
CDR3: CASSLGQAKGLTGELFF
DNA: TGTGCCAGCAGCTTGGGACAAGCTAAGGGGCTTACCGGGGAGCTGTTTTTT

D: TRBD1
J: TRBJ2-7
size: NA
V: TRBV2
CDR3: CASSRQGYREQYF
DNA: TGTGCCAGCAGTCGACAGGGGTACCGCGAGCAGTACTTC

D: NA
J: TRBJ1-1
size: NA
V: TRBV27
CDR3: CASSSGGIYPFF
DNA: TGTGCCAGCAGCTCCGGGGGTATTTACCCTTTCTTT

D: TRBD2
J: TRBJ2-1
size: NA
V: TRBV5-1
CDR3: CASSLPLLAGDHEQFF
DNA: TGCGCCAGCAGCTTGCCCCTACTAGCGGGAGACCATGAGCAGTTCTTC

D: NA
J: TRBJ1-1
size: NA
V: TRBV7-9
CDR3: CASSLEAPEAFF
DNA: TGTGCCAGCAGCTTAGAAGCTCCTGAAGCTTTCTTT

D: NA
J: TRBJ1-2
size: NA
V: TRBV5-3
CDR3: CARSLYRVYYGYTF
DNA: TGTGCCAGAAGCTTGTACAGGGTGTACTATGGCTACACCTTC

D: TRBD2
J: TRBJ2-7
size: NA
V: TRBV27
CDR3: CASSSSGTTRPYEQYF
DNA: TGTGCCAGCAGTTCATCCGGGACTACACGGCCCTACGAGCAGTACTTC

D: TRBD1
J: TRBJ2-7
size: NA
V: TRBV7-9
CDR3: CASKSSRPDRARYEQYF
DNA: TGTGCCAGCAAAAGTTCCCGACCGGACAGGGCGCGCTACGAGCAGTACTTC

D: TRBD2
J: TRBJ2-7
size: NA
V: TRBV7-6
CDR3: CASSLVGEGYEQYF
DNA: TGTGCCAGCAGCTTAGTAGGGGAGGGCTACGAGCAGTACTTC

D: TRBD1
J: TRBJ1-1
size: NA
V: TRBV19
CDR3: CASSSRQGYTEAFF
DNA: TGTGCCAGTAGTTCCCGACAGGGTTATACTGAAGCTTTCTTT

D: TRBD2
J: TRBJ2-1
size: NA
V: TRBV7-6
CDR3: CASSRRTSDHNEQFF
DNA: TGTGCCAGCAGCCGACGGACTAGTGACCACAATGAGCAGTTCTTC

D: NA
J: TRBJ1-1
size: NA
V: TRBV5-4
CDR3: CASSQSTEAFF
DNA: TGTGCCAGCAGTCAGTCCACTGAAGCTTTCTTT

D: NA
J: TRBJ1-1
size: NA
V: TRBV6-5
CDR3: CASSQGAANTEAFF
DNA: TGTGCCAGCAGCCAAGGGGCGGCAAACACTGAAGCTTTCTTT

D: NA
J: TRBJ2-1
size: NA
V: TRBV4-2
CDR3: CASSPGGEYNEQFF
DNA: TGTGCCAGCAGCCCCGGAGGAGAATACAATGAGCAGTTCTTC

D: NA
J: TRBJ1-3
size: NA
V: TRBV18
CDR3: CASSPVPSSGNTIYF
DNA: TGTGCCAGCTCACCCGTCCCGAGCTCTGGAAACACCATATATTTT

D: NA
J: TRBJ2-3
size: NA
V: TRBV20-1
CDR3: CSARRGDTQYF
DNA: TGCAGTGCTCGCCGGGGAGATACGCAGTATTTT

D: TRBD1
J: TRBJ2-7
size: NA
V: TRBV6-5
CDR3: CASSYSTGSEQYF
DNA: TGTGCCAGCAGTTACTCGACAGGGTCGGAGCAGTACTTC

D: NA
J: TRBJ2-5
size: NA
V: TRBV9
CDR3: CASSVSGQQETQYF
DNA: TGTGCCAGCAGCGTAAGCGGGCAACAAGAGACCCAGTACTTC

D: NA
J: TRBJ2-1
size: NA
V: TRBV11-3
CDR3: CASSTDHRAGEQFF
DNA: TGTGCCAGCAGCACAGACCACAGGGCTGGGGAGCAGTTCTTC

D: NA
J: TRBJ1-1
size: few
V: TRBV7-2
CDR3: CASSPTGSGEAFF
DNA: TGTGCCAGCAGCCCCACAGGGAGCGGAGAAGCTTTCTTT

D: NA
J: TRBJ2-7
size: NA
V: TRBV11-2
CDR3: CASSRGARYEQYF
DNA: TGTGCCAGCAGCCGGGGAGCGAGGTACGAGCAGTACTTC

D: NA
J: TRBJ2-7
size: NA
V: TRBV11-3
CDR3: CASSPLGKFYEQYF
DNA: TGTGCCAGCAGCCCCCTGGGCAAGTTCTACGAGCAGTACTTC

D: TRBD1
J: TRBJ1-2
size: NA
V: TRBV29-1
CDR3: CSADRGTTYGYTF
DNA: TGCAGCGCCGACAGGGGAACGACTTATGGCTACACCTTC

D: TRBD1
J: TRBJ1-1
size: NA
V: TRBV5-1
CDR3: CASSKSGTGVVEAFF
DNA: TGCGCCAGCAGCAAATCCGGGACAGGGGTAGTTGAAGCTTTCTTT

D: NA
J: TRBJ2-5
size: NA
V: TRBV6-1
CDR3: CASSDSSGETQYF
DNA: TGTGCCAGCAGTGATTCATCGGGAGAGACCCAGTACTTC

D: NA
J: TRBJ2-1
size: NA
V: TRBV10-3
CDR3: CAISGSGSSYNEQFF
DNA: TGTGCCATCAGTGGTAGCGGCAGCTCCTACAATGAGCAGTTCTTC

D: NA
J: TRBJ1-2
size: few
V: TRBV6-5
CDR3: CASSLPGNGYTF
DNA: TGTGCCAGCAGCTTACCGGGTAATGGCTACACCTTC

D: NA
J: TRBJ2-1
size: once
V: TRBV27
CDR3: CASSLEAGSSYNEQFF
DNA: TGTGCCAGCAGTTTAGAGGCGGGGAGCTCCTACAATGAGCAGTTCTTC

D: NA
J: TRBJ2-1
size: NA
V: TRBV9
CDR3: CASSTNNEQFF
DNA: TGTGCCAGCAGCACAAACAATGAGCAGTTCTTC

D: TRBD1
J: TRBJ1-5
size: NA
V: TRBV18
CDR3: CASSPTDRGHQHF
DNA: TGTGCCAGCTCACCCACGGACAGGGGGCACCAGCATTTT

D: NA
J: TRBJ2-1
size: few
V: TRBV28
CDR3: CASSLIGSGQFF
DNA: TGTGCCAGCAGTTTAATTGGAAGCGGGCAGTTCTTC

D: NA
J: TRBJ2-1
size: NA
V: TRBV2
CDR3: CASTTGPPPYNEQFF
DNA: TGTGCCAGCACCACGGGTCCTCCCCCCTACAATGAGCAGTTCTTC

D: NA
J: TRBJ2-7
size: NA
V: TRBV4-1
CDR3: CASSQGTLGGAIYYEQYF
DNA: TGCGCCAGCAGCCAAGGGACCCTAGGCGGGGCCATTTATTACGAGCAGTACTTC

D: NA
J: TRBJ2-2
size: NA
V: TRBV7-8
CDR3: CASSLVPGRIGELFF
DNA: TGTGCCAGCAGCTTAGTCCCGGGGAGAATAGGGGAGCTGTTTTTT

D: NA
J: TRBJ2-2
size: NA
V: TRBV7-9
CDR3: CASSLMSTGELFF
DNA: TGTGCCAGCAGCTTAATGAGCACCGGGGAGCTGTTTTTT

D: NA
J: TRBJ2-2
size: once
V: TRBV6-5
CDR3: CASSSQGMDTGELFF
DNA: TGTGCCAGCAGTTCACAGGGTATGGACACCGGGGAGCTGTTTTTT

D: TRBD2
J: TRBJ2-5
size: NA
V: TRBV2
CDR3: CASSVTSGGAVTQYF
DNA: TGTGCCAGCAGCGTAACTAGCGGGGGGGCCGTCACCCAGTACTTC

D: TRBD1
J: TRBJ1-2
size: NA
V: TRBV7-9
CDR3: CASSSEDRGLHGYTF
DNA: TGTGCCAGCAGCTCCGAAGACAGGGGGCTTCATGGCTACACCTTC

D: NA
J: TRBJ1-1
size: NA
V: TRBV5-1
CDR3: CASSFKGGTEAFF
DNA: TGCGCCAGCAGCTTTAAAGGGGGCACTGAAGCTTTCTTT

D: NA
J: TRBJ2-2
size: NA
V: TRBV9
CDR3: CASSVTGTGELFF
DNA: TGTGCCAGCAGCGTAACAGGGACCGGGGAGCTGTTTTTT

D: NA
J: TRBJ2-7
size: NA
V: TRBV11-2
CDR3: CASRGYEQYF
DNA: TGTGCCAGCCGGGGCTACGAGCAGTACTTC

D: NA
J: TRBJ1-2
size: NA
V: TRBV5-6
CDR3: CASSPRPGAGGYTF
DNA: TGTGCCAGCAGCCCGCGTCCAGGGGCTGGCGGCTACACCTTC

D: NA
J: TRBJ1-1
size: NA
V: TRBV6-1
CDR3: CAGGAGLVNTEAFF
DNA: TGTGCCGGGGGGGCCGGTCTGGTGAACACTGAAGCTTTCTTT

D: NA
J: TRBJ1-1
size: NA
V: TRBV19
CDR3: CASSIQGSGTEAFF
DNA: TGTGCCAGTAGTATCCAGGGTAGTGGGACTGAAGCTTTCTTT

D: NA
J: TRBJ1-3
size: NA
V: TRBV25-1
CDR3: CASSEYGVGNAGLDTIYF
DNA: TGTGCCAGCAGTGAATATGGGGTGGGAAATGCGGGACTGGACACCATATATTTT

D: NA
J: TRBJ2-3
size: NA
V: TRBV5-4
CDR3: CASSQGDTQYF
DNA: TGTGCCAGCAGCCAGGGAGATACGCAGTATTTT

D: TRBD1
J: TRBJ2-3
size: NA
V: TRBV27
CDR3: CAIRTGGTDTQYF
DNA: TGTGCCATCCGGACAGGGGGCACAGATACGCAGTATTTT

D: TRBD2
J: TRBJ2-3
size: NA
V: TRBV7-2
CDR3: CASSITSGHTDTQYF
DNA: TGTGCCAGCAGCATAACTAGCGGACACACAGATACGCAGTATTTT

D: NA
J: TRBJ2-7
size: NA
V: TRBV6-6
CDR3: CASSRQETYEQYF
DNA: TGTGCCAGCAGCAGACAGGAAACCTACGAGCAGTACTTC

D: NA
J: TRBJ2-2
size: NA
V: TRBV7-9
CDR3: CASSPRQKLNTGELFF
DNA: TGTGCCAGCAGCCCCCGACAAAAACTGAACACCGGGGAGCTGTTTTTT

D: NA
J: TRBJ1-4
size: NA
V: TRBV9
CDR3: CASSPLGQTPGKLFF
DNA: TGTGCCAGCAGCCCCCTAGGACAGACCCCTGGAAAACTGTTTTTT

D: TRBD2
J: TRBJ2-5
size: NA
V: TRBV5-1
CDR3: CASSLGRTSGAQETQYF
DNA: TGCGCCAGCAGCTTGGGTCGGACTAGCGGGGCCCAAGAGACCCAGTACTTC